One and the same sample provided the 30 T cell receptor beta chains below, sequenced in a study of cytomegalovirus exposure and HLA in healthy donors. Vbeta (60) and Jbeta (13) primers were used in the PCR. The protocol was immunoSEQ multiplex PCR, while the TCRdb copy is restricted to in-frame clones and leaves out a portion. The profile covers around 150,000 clones, with about 79% appearing a single time and about 2.5% taken by the ten largest. Sequencing was done on a sample of PBMCs. The receptors originated from a male donor in good health and CMV-seronegative.

The chain employs TRBV27 and TRBJ2-1; 10 bases map to TRBD2. Germline CDR1 reads MNHEY; CDR2 reads SMNVEV (reference sequence). The V segment lost 3 bases and the J segment 7 bases; nucleotides outside the gene matches: 6. This CDR3 spans 15 amino acids. The CDR3 is CASSFASGGRNEQFF. The DNA of the CDR3 is TGTGCCAGCAGTTTTGCTAGCGGGGGACGTAATGAGCAGTTCTTC.

The genes are TRBV13 and TRBJ2-7, with TRBD1 as a possible D gene (5 bases). The CDR3 consists of 14 residues. Between the trimmed V and J ends, which lost 6 bases and 6 bases, there was a span of 18 bases. CDR1 is PRHDT and CDR2 is FYEKMQ in the germline V gene (reference sequence). CDR3 region: CASSTARGMTEQYF. The CDR3 DNA reads TGTGCCAGCAGTACCGCTAGGGGCATGACCGAGCAGTACTTC.

This chain uses TRBV5-1 with TRBJ1-4, with no clear D. There are 16 residues in the CDR3. Germline V lookup: CDR1 SGHRS, CDR2 YFSETQ. Trimming left V 5 bases short and J 0 bases short, with 14 bases between. This CDR3 reads CASSAGDHTTNEKLFF. DNA for the CDR3: TGCGCCAGCAGTGCGGGAGACCACACAACTAATGAAAAACTGTTTTTT. Combining the CDR3 with reference TRBV5-1 and TRBJ1-4 gives the whole variable domain KAGVTQTPRYLIKTRGQQVTLSCSPISGHRSVSWYQQTPGQGLQFLFEYFSETQRNKGNFPGRFSGRQFSNSRSEMNVSTLELGDSALYLCASSAGDHTTNEKLFFGSGTQLSVL.

The rearrangement uses TRBV2 and TRBJ2-1, with TRBD2 as a possible D gene (6 bases). Trimming removed 9 bases at V and 6 bases at J, with 12 bases between. The V gene's germline CDR1 is SNHLY and CDR2 FYNNEI. This CDR3 spans 12 amino acids. The CDR3 sequence is CASSTSSNEQFF. CDR3 nucleotide sequence: TGTGCCAGTTCTACTAGCAGCAATGAGCAGTTCTTC.

J is TRBJ2-7 and V is TRBV4-1; D gene ambiguous. The CDR3 contains 15 residues. Trimming pared 5 bases from V and 2 bases from J, leaving 16 bases between. The V gene's germline CDR1 is MGHRA and CDR2 YSYEKL. The CDR3 nucleotides read TGCGCCAGCAGCTCTCTCCCGACATCAGCCTACGAGCAGTACTTC. Its translation is CASSSLPTSAYEQYF.

The genes are TRBV4-1 and TRBJ1-2; D is perhaps TRBD1 (6 bases). Germline values: CDR1 MGHRA, CDR2 YSYEKL. Trimming left V 3 bases short and J 1 base short, with 18 bases between. This CDR3 contains 17 residues. This chain's CDR3 is CASSHVIRTDFNYGYTF. The CDR3 DNA follows: TGCGCCAGCAGCCACGTGATCCGGACAGACTTTAACTATGGCTACACCTTC.

The V gene is TRBV5-4, the J gene TRBJ1-1, with D possibly being TRBD1 (5 bases). CDR3 length: 17 amino acids. Germline CDR1 is SGHNT and CDR2 is YYREEE (reference sequence). Trimming cost V 6 bases and J 0 bases, with 21 bases left between them. CDR3 residues: CASTSIADRRLNTEAFF. The CDR3 coding sequence is TGTGCCAGCACCTCGATAGCTGACAGACGTTTGAACACTGAAGCTTTCTTT.

The gene calls are TRBV5-4 and TRBJ2-5; possible D gene TRBD1, 6 bases. Germline assignment: CDR1 SGHNT and CDR2 YYREEE (reference sequence). The CDR3 has 13 amino acids. V lost 5 bases, J lost 4 bases, and 12 bases lay in between. This CDR3 is CASRQGPTETQYF. The CDR3 DNA follows: TGTGCCAGCAGACAGGGACCAACAGAGACCCAGTACTTC.

This rearrangement joins TRBV25-1 to TRBJ2-7; weak D call: TRBD1 (6 bases). The V end was cut by 6 bases, the J end by 0 bases, with 18 bases between. The CDR3 extends over 16 amino acids. Germline CDR1 and CDR2: MGHDK and SYGVNS. The DNA for the CDR3 is TGTGCCAGCAGAGGGGACACCGAAGGATTCTCCTACGAGCAGTACTTC. Protein: CASRGDTEGFSYEQYF.

The chain couples TRBV6-5 to TRBJ2-5, with 7 bases identical to TRBD1. Germline assignment: CDR1 MNHEY and CDR2 SVGAGI. V trimming: 0 bases; J trimming: 11 bases; junction bases outside the gene matches: 12. The length of the CDR3 is 15 residues. CDR3 coding DNA: TGTGCCAGCAGTTACTCGGACAGGCGAAGTTCCCTACAGTACTTC. Translation gives CASSYSDRRSSLQYF.

The CDR3 DNA reads as TGTGCCAGTAGTATTGGTGTAGCGAGCGGGGGACTCGGGGAGCTGTTTTTT. Its translation is CASSIGVASGGLGELFF. The chain carries TRBV19 and TRBJ2-2; 8 nucleotides line up with TRBD2. Germline V gene data show CDR1 as LNHDA and CDR2 as SQIVND (reference sequence). V shed 3 bases and J 7 bases; nucleotides not matched to a gene: 13. The CDR3 covers 17 residues.

The chain has TRBV7-2 and TRBJ1-5; 8 nucleotides match TRBD1. This CDR3 is 15 amino acids long. Per germline, CDR1 SGHTA and CDR2 FQGNSA. V shed 5 bases and J 4 bases; nucleotides not matched to a gene: 7. The CDR3 here is CASSPGQVGNQPQHF. In DNA form, the CDR3 reads TGTGCCAGCAGCCCGGGACAGGTAGGGAATCAGCCCCAGCATTTT.

This chain connects TRBV9 to TRBJ2-5, with D tentatively TRBD2 (6 bases). This CDR3 has 14 residues. Germline-derived CDR1 and CDR2 are SGDLS and YYNGEE. V lost 3 bases to trimming and J lost 3 bases, with 12 bases between them. The CDR3 sequence is CASSGTTTEETQYF. DNA of the CDR3: TGTGCCAGCAGCGGGACTACGACGGAAGAGACCCAGTACTTC. Based on the CDR3 plus reference TRBV9 and TRBJ2-5, the full variable domain is DSGVTQTPKHLITATGQRVTLRCSPRSGDLSVYWYQQSLDQGLQFLIQYYNGEERAKGNILERFSAQQFPDLHSELNLSSLELGDSALYFCASSGTTTEETQYFGPGTRLLVL.

The chain is built from TRBV5-1 and TRBJ2-2; possibly TRBD2 for D (5 bases). Trimming took 2 bases from V and 6 from J, leaving 11 bases between them. CDR3 length: 14 residues. Per germline, CDR1 SGHRS and CDR2 YFSETQ. The DNA of the CDR3 is TGCGCCAGCAGCTTCTCCGGGATCGCCGGGGAGCTGTTTTTT. It is translated as CASSFSGIAGELFF.

CDR3 DNA: TGTGCCAGCAGGTGGGCGGGACAGGGTTCCGACGAGCAGTACTTC. This sequence encodes CASRWAGQGSDEQYF. V usage is TRBV6-5 and J usage is TRBJ2-7; TRBD1 matches at 9 bases. V dropped 6 bases and J dropped 5; count of bases not matched to a gene: 11. Germline CDR1 MNHEY, CDR2 SVGAGI. There are 15 residues in the CDR3.

The V call is TRBV7-2, the J call TRBJ1-1; the D is unclear. Germline V gives CDR1 SGHTA, CDR2 FQGNSA. The CDR3 runs to 14 residues. V lost 1 base to trimming and J lost 1 base, with 7 bases between them. DNA of the CDR3: TGTGCCAGCAGCTTAGGCGGAGGGAACACTGAAGCTTTCTTT. It encodes CASSLGGGNTEAFF.

V usage is TRBV13 and J usage is TRBJ1-1, with TRBD1 as a possible D gene (5 bases). V lost 0 bases and J lost 0, with 5 bases in between. Germline CDR1 reads PRHDT; CDR2 reads FYEKMQ (reference sequence). The CDR3 length is 14 residues. The CDR3 region has the DNA TGTGCCAGCAGCTTAGGAGGGGTGAACACTGAAGCTTTCTTT. It codes for CASSLGGVNTEAFF.

This clone was observed once. The V call is TRBV7-7, the J call TRBJ2-7, with 7 bases identical to TRBD1. This CDR3 contains 17 residues. Germline V gene sequence: CDR1 SSHAT, CDR2 FNYEAQ (reference sequence). Trimming removed 5 bases from V and 4 bases from J; junction bases left unmatched: 17. CDR3 amino acids: CASSVRPGQTGQYEQYF. CDR3 nucleotides: TGTGCCAGCAGCGTACGACCGGGACAGACGGGCCAGTACGAGCAGTACTTC.

The chain combines TRBV18 with TRBJ2-7, with 10 bases fitting TRBD2. Unmatched junction bases numbered 5, after V lost 4 bases and J lost 2 bases. CDR1 is KGHSH, CDR2 LQKENI, per germline. This CDR3 is 15 amino acids long. This chain's CDR3 is CASSLSGRSPYEQYF. Here the CDR3 DNA reads TGTGCCAGCTCACTTAGCGGGAGGTCCCCCTACGAGCAGTACTTC.

With respect to this clone: One end of the junction is discordant with germline, which a read error may explain. The rearrangement uses TRBV6-1 and TRBJ2-5; 12 bases align to TRBD2. This CDR3 contains 15 residues. Germline V gene sequence: CDR1 MNHNS, CDR2 SASEGT. The CDR3 coding sequence is TGTCCCAGCAGCACCCAGGGACTAGCGGGAGAGACCCAGTACTTC. It is translated as CPSSTQGLAGETQYF.

This clone occurred once. This rearrangement joins TRBV5-1 to TRBJ1-1; TRBD1 matches 9 bases. The CDR3 is made up of 18 amino acids. Germline V CDR1 and CDR2: SGHRS, YFSETQ. The V gene end was trimmed by 0 bases and the J gene end by 4 bases; junction bases not matched to a gene: 13. CDR3 sequence: CASSLVALGQGSGTEAFF. The CDR3 DNA reads as TGCGCCAGCAGCTTGGTTGCCTTGGGACAGGGATCGGGCACTGAAGCTTTCTTT.

This clone was recorded once. The chain recombines TRBV2 with TRBJ1-5; D ambiguous. The CDR3 extends over 15 amino acids. CDR1 SNHLY and CDR2 FYNNEI come from the germline V gene. V gave up 1 base and J gave up 1 base, with 8 bases separating them. The CDR3 DNA reads TGTGCCAGCAGTGAAGTCGCGGTGAGCAATCAGCCCCAGCATTTT. Translation gives CASSEVAVSNQPQHF.

The chain joins TRBV5-6 to TRBJ2-7; 12 bases are shared with TRBD1. Germline-derived CDR1 and CDR2 are SGHDT and YYEEEE. The CDR3 runs 13 residues. V gave up 10 bases and J gave up 5 bases; unmatched junction bases: 7. For the CDR3, the DNA is TGTGCCGGGGGGACAGGGGGCGGAAACGAGCAGTACTTC. The encoded protein is CAGGTGGGNEQYF.

This clone was found a few times. The V gene is TRBV4-3, the J gene TRBJ1-2; 9 nucleotides align to TRBD1. Trimming at V came to 1 base and at J to 6 bases, leaving 3 bases not matched to a gene. Germline values: CDR1 LGHNA, CDR2 YSLEER. The CDR3 is made up of 14 amino acids. This CDR3 reads CASSQGDREHGYTF. The CDR3 DNA reads TGCGCCAGCAGCCAAGGGGACAGGGAGCATGGCTACACCTTC.

V is TRBV19 and J is TRBJ2-1; TRBD1 matches at 7 bases. J gave up 5 bases and V 10 bases, and 8 bases lay outside the gene matches. Germline CDR1 LNHDA, CDR2 SQIVND (reference sequence). The CDR3 totals 13 residues. The CDR3 region is CATKDRDHNEQFF. The CDR3 region has the DNA TGTGCCACCAAAGACAGGGACCACAATGAGCAGTTCTTC.

This chain links TRBV2 with TRBJ2-2; weak D call: TRBD1 (6 bases). Germline V lookup: CDR1 SNHLY, CDR2 FYNNEI. The CDR3 is 14 residues long. Trimming shortened V by 6 bases and J by 2 bases, and 10 bases separated the two germline ends. CDR3 coding DNA: TGTGCCAGCAGGGGGACACAAAACACCGGGGAGCTGTTTTTT. This sequence encodes CASRGTQNTGELFF.

This chain uses TRBV9 with TRBJ2-3, with TRBD2 as a possible D gene (6 bases). This CDR3 has 16 amino acids. The V and J ends lost 1 base and 2 bases respectively, with 14 bases between them. Germline V gene sequence: CDR1 SGDLS, CDR2 YYNGEE. CDR3 coding DNA: TGTGCCAGCAGCGTACCCTCGGGAGCTGACACAGATACGCAGTATTTT. Protein product: CASSVPSGADTDTQYF.

CDR3 residues: CASSPPVAGAGETQYF. The CDR3, as DNA: TGTGCCAGCAGCCCACCGGTAGCGGGGGCGGGTGAGACCCAGTACTTC. This chain joins TRBV11-2 and TRBJ2-5; 9 bases match TRBD2. CDR1 and CDR2 (germline): SGHAT, FQNNGV. The CDR3 has 16 amino acids. V shed 5 bases and J 5 bases; nucleotides not matched to a gene: 12.

The rearrangement links TRBV4-1 to TRBJ2-2; TRBD2 is a possible D gene (7 bases). Germline loops: CDR1 MGHRA, CDR2 YSYEKL. Trimming shortened V by 0 bases and J by 5 bases, and 19 bases separated the two germline ends. The CDR3 loop spans 18 amino acids. CDR3 DNA sequence: TGCGCCAGCAGCCAAGAGATTGTGGGGGGGCGGAGGACCGGGGAGCTGTTTTTT. Protein: CASSQEIVGGRRTGELFF.

The J gene is TRBJ1-2, the V gene TRBV7-3; 7 bases match TRBD1. Germline V lookup: CDR1 SGHTA, CDR2 FQGTGA. The junction had 9 bases not matched to a gene; V was cut back by 4 bases and J by 7 bases. This CDR3 has 14 residues. The chain's CDR3 is CASSSSQGGGGYTF. The CDR3 DNA reads as TGTGCCAGCAGCTCCTCCCAGGGGGGCGGTGGCTACACCTTC.